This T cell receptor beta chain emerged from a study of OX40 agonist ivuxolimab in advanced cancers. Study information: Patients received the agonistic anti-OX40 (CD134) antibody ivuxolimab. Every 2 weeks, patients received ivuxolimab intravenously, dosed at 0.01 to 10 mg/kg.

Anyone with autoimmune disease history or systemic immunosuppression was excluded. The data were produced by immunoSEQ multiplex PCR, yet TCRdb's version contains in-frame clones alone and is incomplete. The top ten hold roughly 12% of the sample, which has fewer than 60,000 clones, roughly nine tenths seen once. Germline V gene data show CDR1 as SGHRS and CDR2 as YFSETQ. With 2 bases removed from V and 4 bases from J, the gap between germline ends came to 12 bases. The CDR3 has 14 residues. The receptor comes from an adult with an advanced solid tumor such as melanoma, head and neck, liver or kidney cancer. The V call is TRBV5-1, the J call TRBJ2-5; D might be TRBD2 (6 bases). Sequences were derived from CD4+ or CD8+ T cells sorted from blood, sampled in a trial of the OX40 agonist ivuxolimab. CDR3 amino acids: CASSFQGGGETQYF. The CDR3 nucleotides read TGCGCCAGCAGCTTTCAGGGAGGTGGAGAGACCCAGTACTTC.